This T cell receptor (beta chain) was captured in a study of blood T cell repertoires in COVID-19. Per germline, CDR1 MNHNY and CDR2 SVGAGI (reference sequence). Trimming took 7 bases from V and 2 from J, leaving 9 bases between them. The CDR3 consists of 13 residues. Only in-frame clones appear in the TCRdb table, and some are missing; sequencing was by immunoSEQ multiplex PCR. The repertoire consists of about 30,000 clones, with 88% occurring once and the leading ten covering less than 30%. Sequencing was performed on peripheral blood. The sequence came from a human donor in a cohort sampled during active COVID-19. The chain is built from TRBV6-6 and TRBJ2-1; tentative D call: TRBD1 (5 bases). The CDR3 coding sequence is TGTGCCAGCAAAGCAGGGACCTACAATGAGCAGTTCTTC. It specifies CASKAGTYNEQFF.